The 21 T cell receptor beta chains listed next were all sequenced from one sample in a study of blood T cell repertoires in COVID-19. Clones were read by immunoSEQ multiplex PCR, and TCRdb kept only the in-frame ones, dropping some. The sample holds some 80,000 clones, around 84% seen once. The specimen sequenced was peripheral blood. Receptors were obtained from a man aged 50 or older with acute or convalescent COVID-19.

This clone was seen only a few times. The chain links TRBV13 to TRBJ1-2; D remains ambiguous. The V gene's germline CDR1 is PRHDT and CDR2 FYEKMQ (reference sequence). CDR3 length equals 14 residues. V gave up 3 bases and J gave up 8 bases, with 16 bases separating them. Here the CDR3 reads CASSFPGHTGGYTF. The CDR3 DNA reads TGTGCCAGCAGCTTTCCCGGTCACACGGGGGGCTACACCTTC.

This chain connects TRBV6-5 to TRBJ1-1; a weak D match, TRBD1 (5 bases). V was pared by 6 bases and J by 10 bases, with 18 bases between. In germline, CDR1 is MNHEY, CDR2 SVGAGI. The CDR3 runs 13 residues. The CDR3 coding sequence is TGTGCCAGCAGCACGGGGGTAGTGGTTGGAGCTTTCTTT. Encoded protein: CASSTGVVVGAFF.

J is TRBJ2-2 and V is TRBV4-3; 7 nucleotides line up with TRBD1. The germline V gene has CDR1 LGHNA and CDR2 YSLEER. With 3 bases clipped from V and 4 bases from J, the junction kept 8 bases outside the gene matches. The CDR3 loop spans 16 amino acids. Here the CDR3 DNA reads TGCGCCAGCAGCCAGGGGGTGGGACAGCTCACCGGGGAGCTGTTTTTT. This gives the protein CASSQGVGQLTGELFF.

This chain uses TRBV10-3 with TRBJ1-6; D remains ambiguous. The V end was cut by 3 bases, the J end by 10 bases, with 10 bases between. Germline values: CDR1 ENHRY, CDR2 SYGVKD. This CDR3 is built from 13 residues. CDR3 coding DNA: TGTGCCATCAGTGATGAAGGGAGATCACCCCTCCACTTT. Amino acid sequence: CAISDEGRSPLHF.

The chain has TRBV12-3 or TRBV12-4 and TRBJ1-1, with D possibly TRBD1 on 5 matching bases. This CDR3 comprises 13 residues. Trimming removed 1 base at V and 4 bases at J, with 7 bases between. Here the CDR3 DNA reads TGTGCCAGCAGTTTAGTGGGGGGCACTGAAGCTTTCTTT. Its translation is CASSLVGGTEAFF.

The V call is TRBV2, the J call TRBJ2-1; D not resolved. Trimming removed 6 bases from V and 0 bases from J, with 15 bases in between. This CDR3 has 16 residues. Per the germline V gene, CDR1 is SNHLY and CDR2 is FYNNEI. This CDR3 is CASRAPTQSSYNEQFF. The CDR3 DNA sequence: TGTGCCAGCAGGGCACCGACTCAGAGCTCCTACAATGAGCAGTTCTTC. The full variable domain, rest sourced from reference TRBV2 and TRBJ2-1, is EPEVTQTPSHQVTQMGQEVILRCVPISNHLYFYWYRQILGQKVEFLVSFYNNEISEKSEIFDDQFSVERPDGSNFTLKIRSTKLEDSAMYFCASRAPTQSSYNEQFFGPGTRLTVL.

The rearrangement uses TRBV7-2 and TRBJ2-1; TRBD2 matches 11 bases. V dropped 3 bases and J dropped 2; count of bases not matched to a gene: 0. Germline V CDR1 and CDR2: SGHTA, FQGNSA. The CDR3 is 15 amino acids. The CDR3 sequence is CASSLTSGTYNEQFF. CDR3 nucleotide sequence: TGTGCCAGCAGCTTGACTAGCGGGACCTACAATGAGCAGTTCTTC. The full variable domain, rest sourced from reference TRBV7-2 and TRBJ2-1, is GAGVSQSPSNKVTEKGKDVELRCDPISGHTALYWYRQSLGQGLEFLIYFQGNSAPDKSGLPSDRFSAERTGGSVSTLTIQRTQQEDSAVYLCASSLTSGTYNEQFFGPGTRLTVL.

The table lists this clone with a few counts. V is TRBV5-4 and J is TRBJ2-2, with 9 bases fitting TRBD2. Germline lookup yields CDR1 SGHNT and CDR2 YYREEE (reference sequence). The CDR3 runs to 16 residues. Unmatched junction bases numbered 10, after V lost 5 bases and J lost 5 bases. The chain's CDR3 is CASRVAGEGNTGELFF. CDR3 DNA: TGTGCCAGCAGGGTAGCGGGAGAGGGTAATACCGGGGAGCTGTTTTTT.

DNA for the CDR3: TGTGCCAGCAGTGAGTCCCAGAGGACAAACTATGGCTACACCTTC. This translates into CASSESQRTNYGYTF. The J gene is TRBJ1-2, the V gene TRBV6-1, with a weak D call TRBD1 (5 bases). The CDR3 totals 15 residues. Trimming shortened V by 3 bases and J by 2 bases, and 13 bases separated the two germline ends. Germline assignment: CDR1 MNHNS and CDR2 SASEGT.

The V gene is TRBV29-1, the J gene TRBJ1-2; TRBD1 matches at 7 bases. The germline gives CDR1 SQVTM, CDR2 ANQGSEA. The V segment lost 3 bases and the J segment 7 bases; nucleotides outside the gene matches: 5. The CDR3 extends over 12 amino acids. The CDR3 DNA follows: TGCAGCGTTGATCACAGGGGTGGTGGCTACACCTTC. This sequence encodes CSVDHRGGGYTF.

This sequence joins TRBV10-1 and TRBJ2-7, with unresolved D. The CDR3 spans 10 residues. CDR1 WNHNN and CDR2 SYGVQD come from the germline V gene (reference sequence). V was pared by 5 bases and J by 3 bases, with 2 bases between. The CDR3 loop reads CASSLYEQYF. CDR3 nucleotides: TGCGCCAGCAGTCTCTACGAGCAGTACTTC.

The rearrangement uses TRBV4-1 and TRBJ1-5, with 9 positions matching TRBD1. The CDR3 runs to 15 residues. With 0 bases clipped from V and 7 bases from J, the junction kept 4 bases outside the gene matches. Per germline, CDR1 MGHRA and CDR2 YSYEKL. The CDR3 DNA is TGCGCCAGCAGCCAAGAGGGACAGGGACGCCAGCCCCAGCATTTT. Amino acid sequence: CASSQEGQGRQPQHF.

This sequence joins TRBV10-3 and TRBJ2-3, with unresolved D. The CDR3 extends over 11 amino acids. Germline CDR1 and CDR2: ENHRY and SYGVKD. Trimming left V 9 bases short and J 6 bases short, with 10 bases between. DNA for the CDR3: TGTGCCATTACGAACGGTGATACGCAGTATTTT. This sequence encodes CAITNGDTQYF.

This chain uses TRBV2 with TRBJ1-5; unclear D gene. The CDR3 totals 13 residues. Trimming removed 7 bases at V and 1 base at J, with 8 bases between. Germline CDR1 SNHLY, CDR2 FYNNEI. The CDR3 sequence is CASKRESNQPQHF. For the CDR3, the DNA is TGTGCCAGCAAGAGAGAGAGCAATCAGCCCCAGCATTTT.

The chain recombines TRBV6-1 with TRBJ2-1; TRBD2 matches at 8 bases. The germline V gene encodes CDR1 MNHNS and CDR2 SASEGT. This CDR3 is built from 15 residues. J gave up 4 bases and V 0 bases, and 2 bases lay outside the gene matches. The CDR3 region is CASSEASGEYNEQFF. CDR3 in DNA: TGTGCCAGCAGTGAAGCTAGCGGGGAATACAATGAGCAGTTCTTC.

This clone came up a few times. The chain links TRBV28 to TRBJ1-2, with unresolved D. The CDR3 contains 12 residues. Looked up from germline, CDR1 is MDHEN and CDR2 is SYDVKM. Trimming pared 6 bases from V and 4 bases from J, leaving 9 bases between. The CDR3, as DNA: TGTGCCAGCAGCCCCAGTGGCTATGGCTACACCTTC. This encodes CASSPSGYGYTF.

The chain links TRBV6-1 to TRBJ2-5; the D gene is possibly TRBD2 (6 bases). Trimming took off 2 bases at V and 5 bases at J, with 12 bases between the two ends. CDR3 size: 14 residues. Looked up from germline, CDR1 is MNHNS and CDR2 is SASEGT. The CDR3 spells CASSELSGRETQYF. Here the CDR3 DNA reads TGTGCCAGCAGTGAATTGAGCGGGCGGGAGACCCAGTACTTC.

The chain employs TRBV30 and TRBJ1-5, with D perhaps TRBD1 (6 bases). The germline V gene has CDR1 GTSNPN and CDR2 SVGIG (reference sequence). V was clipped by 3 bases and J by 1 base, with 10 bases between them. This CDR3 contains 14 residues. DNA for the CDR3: TGTGCCTGGAGAGGACAGCCAAGCAATCAGCCCCAGCATTTT. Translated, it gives CAWRGQPSNQPQHF.

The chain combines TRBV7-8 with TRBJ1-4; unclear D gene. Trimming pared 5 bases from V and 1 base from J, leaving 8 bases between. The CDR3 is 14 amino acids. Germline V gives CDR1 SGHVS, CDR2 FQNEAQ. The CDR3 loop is CASSHRETNEKLFF. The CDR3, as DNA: TGTGCCAGCAGCCACCGCGAAACTAATGAAAAACTGTTTTTT.

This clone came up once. The CDR3 DNA reads as TGTGCCAGCAGCGAGGACATCAAAAACATTCAGTACTTC. Its translation: CASSEDIKNIQYF. The chain joins TRBV6-2 or TRBV6-3 to TRBJ2-4; D is perhaps TRBD1 (5 bases). The CDR3 is 13 amino acids. The V end was cut by 6 bases, the J end by 3 bases, with 9 bases between. From germline, CDR1 is MNHEY and CDR2 SVGEGT.

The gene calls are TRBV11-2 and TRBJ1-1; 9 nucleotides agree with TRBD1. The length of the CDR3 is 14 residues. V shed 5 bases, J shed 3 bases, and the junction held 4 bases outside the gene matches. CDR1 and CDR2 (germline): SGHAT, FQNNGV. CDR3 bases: TGTGCCAGCAGCACCCGACAGGGGGACACTGAAGCTTTCTTT. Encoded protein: CASSTRQGDTEAFF.